Below, 20 T cell receptor beta chains from the same sample are listed, as sequenced in a study of blood T cell repertoires in COVID-19. The method was immunoSEQ multiplex PCR; TCRdb's version includes in-frame clones alone and lacks a portion of them. The table lists a few hundred thousand clones, approximately 88% of them singletons. Sequencing was done on a sample of peripheral blood. The receptor source for this set is a woman aged 25 to 39 with COVID-19, enrolled during active disease.

The gene calls are TRBV28 and TRBJ1-6; 8 positions agree with TRBD1. This CDR3 region has 17 residues. Germline CDR1 MDHEN, CDR2 SYDVKM. With V trimmed by 5 bases and J by 7 bases, 13 bases remained unmatched. For the CDR3, the DNA is TGTGCCAGCAGTCCAACAGGGACAGGCCCGATAAATTCACCCCTCCACTTT. The encoded protein is CASSPTGTGPINSPLHF.

This rearrangement joins TRBV24-1 to TRBJ1-4; maybe TRBD1 (5 bases). Trimming took off 7 bases at V and 8 bases at J, with 16 bases between the two ends. CDR1 KGHDR and CDR2 SFDVKD come from the germline V gene. CDR3 length: 14 amino acids. For the CDR3, the DNA is TGTGCCACCAGCTCCGGGACCCGGGGGGAAAAACTGTTTTTT. The encoded protein is CATSSGTRGEKLFF.

The chain recombines TRBV21-1 with TRBJ2-5; no DNA check was done on the table's D call, TRBD2. TRBV21-1 is given as a pseudogene. The CDR3 sequence is 15 residues long. This CDR3 is CASLDSGGGGETQYF. As DNA, the CDR3 is TGTGCCAGCCTCGATAGCGGGGGCGGAGGGGAGACCCAGTACTTC.

The rearrangement uses TRBV6-5 and TRBJ2-7, with D possibly TRBD1 on 6 matching bases. Germline CDR1 reads MNHEY; CDR2 reads SVGAGI. The CDR3 is 14 residues long. V lost 5 bases, J lost 6 bases, and 17 bases lay in between. The CDR3 loop reads CASSINRVRGEQYF. CDR3 bases: TGTGCCAGCAGTATAAACAGGGTTCGCGGCGAGCAGTACTTC.

This chain joins TRBV2 and TRBJ1-5; D is possibly TRBD1 (6 bases). The CDR3 length is 15 residues. V gave up 4 bases and J gave up 6 bases, with 16 bases separating them. Germline V gene lookup returns CDR1 SNHLY and CDR2 FYNNEI. The CDR3 spells CASSVGSGEIQPQHF. The CDR3 bases are TGTGCCAGCAGTGTAGGGTCAGGGGAGATTCAGCCCCAGCATTTT. The variable domain in full, completed from reference TRBV2 and TRBJ1-5, reads EPEVTQTPSHQVTQMGQEVILRCVPISNHLYFYWYRQILGQKVEFLVSFYNNEISEKSEIFDDQFSVERPDGSNFTLKIRSTKLEDSAMYFCASSVGSGEIQPQHFGDGTRLSIL.

The chain recombines TRBV28 with TRBJ1-2; D ambiguous. CDR1 MDHEN and CDR2 SYDVKM come from the germline V gene. V gave up 5 bases and J gave up 1 base, with 5 bases separating them. The CDR3 runs to 12 residues. CDR3 amino acids: CASSPINYGYTF. CDR3 nucleotide sequence: TGTGCCAGCAGTCCTATTAACTATGGCTACACCTTC.

The rearrangement joins TRBV20-1 to TRBJ2-7; perhaps TRBD2 as D (6 bases). This CDR3 is 16 amino acids long. V was trimmed by 4 bases and J by 0 bases, leaving 19 bases between them. CDR1 is DFQATT and CDR2 is SNEGSKA in the germline V gene (reference sequence). The DNA of the CDR3 is TGCAGTGCTACTGACCTCTCGGCGGGGAGCTCCTACGAGCAGTACTTC. Protein sequence: CSATDLSAGSSYEQYF.

This clone was observed once. V usage is TRBV9 and J usage is TRBJ1-2; D not resolved. Per the germline V gene, CDR1 is SGDLS and CDR2 is YYNGEE. Trimming removed 3 bases at V and 3 bases at J, with 6 bases between. The CDR3 extends over 12 amino acids. The DNA for the CDR3 is TGTGCCAGCAGCGGGCGGGACTATGGCTACACCTTC. Translated: CASSGRDYGYTF.

The rearrangement links TRBV6-2 or TRBV6-3 to TRBJ2-7, with 9 bases that match TRBD2. Unmatched junction bases numbered 7, after V lost 4 bases and J lost 0 bases. The CDR3 length is 16 residues. Germline-derived CDR1 and CDR2 are MNHEY and SVGEGT. The CDR3 DNA sequence: TGTGCCAGCAGTTCCTTTAGCGGGAGCCACTCCTACGAGCAGTACGTC. Its protein product is CASSSFSGSHSYEQYV.

The rearrangement joins TRBV7-2 to TRBJ2-5; 8 nucleotides match TRBD2. J was trimmed by 5 bases and V by 0 bases; bases with no gene match: 5. CDR3 size: 15 residues. CDR1 SGHTA and CDR2 FQGNSA come from the germline V gene. CDR3 DNA sequence: TGTGCCAGCAGCTTAGCCGGGGGGGCCTTGGAGACCCAGTACTTC. This sequence encodes CASSLAGGALETQYF.

This sequence joins TRBV7-2 and TRBJ2-7; TRBD2 might be the D (6 bases). The germline V gene has CDR1 SGHTA and CDR2 FQGNSA. The CDR3 is made up of 13 amino acids. The V and J ends lost 2 bases and 5 bases respectively, with 10 bases between them. CDR3: CASSLTGRHEQYF. For the CDR3, the DNA is TGTGCCAGCAGCTTAACTGGGAGGCACGAGCAGTACTTC.

This clone was found once. The rearrangement joins TRBV5-4 to TRBJ2-7; 9 nucleotides line up with TRBD2. The germline V gene has CDR1 SGHNT and CDR2 YYREEE (reference sequence). This CDR3 region has 18 residues. Trimming at V came to 0 bases and at J to 3 bases, leaving 13 bases not matched to a gene. Here the CDR3 reads CASSLGGGGARGYYEQYV. The DNA for the CDR3 is TGTGCCAGCAGCTTGGGTGGCGGGGGGGCTCGGGGATACTACGAGCAGTACGTC.

In its sample, this clone was seen once. V and J are TRBV7-2 and TRBJ2-1; 15 bases are shared with TRBD2. J lost 4 bases, V lost 5 bases, and 6 bases had no gene match. CDR3 length: 17 amino acids. The germline gives CDR1 SGHTA, CDR2 FQGNSA. CDR3 amino acids: CASSPSGLAGGYNEQFF. CDR3 DNA: TGTGCCAGCAGCCCTTCGGGACTAGCGGGGGGATACAATGAGCAGTTCTTC.

The chain couples TRBV20-1 to TRBJ2-7; 10 bases are shared with TRBD1. The CDR3 has 14 amino acids. The V and J ends lost 6 bases and 4 bases, in that order; junction bases with no gene match: 9. CDR1 and CDR2 (germline): DFQATT, SNEGSKA (reference sequence). The CDR3 DNA sequence: TGCAGTGCAAGTCGGGGGGACAGGGGTTACGAGCAGTACTTC. It is translated as CSASRGDRGYEQYF.

The chain uses TRBV29-1 and TRBJ1-3; D gene uncertain. The CDR3 runs 13 residues. Trimming removed 3 bases at V and 4 bases at J, with 10 bases between. Germline loops: CDR1 SQVTM, CDR2 ANQGSEA. CDR3 DNA: TGCAGCGTTGAGATCTCCGGGGGAAACACCATATATTTT. This codes for CSVEISGGNTIYF.

The chain combines TRBV7-9 with TRBJ2-7; tentative D call: TRBD1 (5 bases). The germline gives CDR1 SEHNR, CDR2 FQNEAQ (reference sequence). V lost 5 bases, J lost 6 bases, and 14 bases lay in between. This CDR3 has 13 residues. This CDR3 is CASSPNQGAEQYF. CDR3 bases: TGTGCCAGCAGCCCAAATCAGGGTGCCGAGCAGTACTTC.

This rearrangement joins TRBV24-1 to TRBJ1-2; TRBD1 is a possible D gene (5 bases). Trimming cost V 6 bases and J 4 bases, with 11 bases left between them. CDR1 and CDR2 (germline): KGHDR, SFDVKD. The CDR3 extends over 13 amino acids. In DNA form, the CDR3 reads TGTGCCACCAGTCATCAGGGCCCCTATGGCTACACCTTC. Translating gives CATSHQGPYGYTF.

The J gene is TRBJ2-1, the V gene TRBV6-5; D is possibly TRBD2 (5 bases). The CDR3 covers 14 residues. Germline V gene sequence: CDR1 MNHEY, CDR2 SVGAGI. V was clipped by 5 bases and J by 0 bases, with 8 bases between them. CDR3 amino acids: CASSRTPSYNEQFF. The DNA for the CDR3 is TGTGCCAGCAGTCGGACTCCCTCCTACAATGAGCAGTTCTTC.

DNA of the CDR3: TGCAGTGCTAGTCTGGGACAGGGGGTCACTGAAGCTTTCTTT. Translation gives CSASLGQGVTEAFF. The chain couples TRBV20-1 to TRBJ1-1; 11 bases are shared with TRBD1. Trimming removed 3 bases from V and 4 bases from J; junction bases left unmatched: 4. Germline V CDR1 and CDR2: DFQATT, SNEGSKA (reference sequence). The CDR3 extends over 14 amino acids.

The chain links TRBV4-1 to TRBJ1-5; D is unresolved. Germline CDR1 reads MGHRA; CDR2 reads YSYEKL. Deletions cut 0 bases from V and 6 bases from J, with 12 bases between. The CDR3 totals 15 residues. CDR3 DNA: TGCGCCAGCAGCCAAGAGGCGGCAGTCGGTCAGCCCCAGCATTTT. Amino acid sequence: CASSQEAAVGQPQHF.